The 28 T cell receptor beta chains listed next were all sequenced from one sample in a study of radiotherapy plus CTLA-4 blockade in lung cancer. Only in-frame clones appear in the TCRdb table, and some are missing; sequencing was by immunoSEQ multiplex PCR. The sample consists of about 51,000 clones, about three quarters of them appearing once. The sample in question was peripheral blood, obtained from a patient treated with radiotherapy plus ipilimumab. These receptors came from a human donor with non-small cell lung cancer whose response to radiotherapy plus ipilimumab could not be evaluated.

This sequence joins TRBV5-1 and TRBJ2-7, with D perhaps matching TRBD2 (7 bases). V shed 1 base and J shed 2 bases, with 13 bases lying between them. CDR1 SGHRS and CDR2 YFSETQ come from the germline V gene. The CDR3 spans 15 residues. The CDR3 region is CASSLWEGGAYEQYF. The DNA for the CDR3 is TGCGCCAGCAGCTTGTGGGAGGGGGGGGCCTACGAGCAGTACTTC. Full variable domain (outside the CDR3, taken from reference TRBV5-1 and TRBJ2-7): KAGVTQTPRYLIKTRGQQVTLSCSPISGHRSVSWYQQTPGQGLQFLFEYFSETQRNKGNFPGRFSGRQFSNSRSEMNVSTLELGDSALYLCASSLWEGGAYEQYFGPGTRLTVT.

This clone is deemed medium-sized (0.01 to 0.1%). The V gene is TRBV28, the J gene TRBJ2-3; no firm D call. Germline-derived CDR1 and CDR2 are MDHEN and SYDVKM. The CDR3 extends over 17 amino acids. Between the trimmed V and J ends, which lost 4 bases and 1 base, there was a span of 18 bases. CDR3 nucleotides: TGTGCCAGCAGTTCCCCGTTCCTACTCGATCGCACAGATACGCAGTATTTT. This codes for CASSSPFLLDRTDTQYF. The full variable domain, its missing parts supplied by reference TRBV28 and TRBJ2-3, is DVKVTQSSRYLVKRTGEKVFLECVQDMDHENMFWYRQDPGLGLRLIYFSYDVKMKEKGDIPEGYSVSREKKERFSLILESASTNQTSMYLCASSSPFLLDRTDTQYFGPGTRLTVL.

The chain couples TRBV7-9 to TRBJ1-6, with D tentatively TRBD1 (6 bases). V was shortened by 0 bases and J by 9 bases, with 12 bases between the two germline ends. CDR3 length: 15 amino acids. The V gene's germline CDR1 is SEHNR and CDR2 FQNEAQ (reference sequence). CDR3 nucleotides: TGTGCCAGCAGCTTAGCCTTCCGGACAGCTTCACCCCTCCACTTT. As protein: CASSLAFRTASPLHF.

J is TRBJ2-4 and V is TRBV25-1; 8 positions match TRBD2. Germline assignment: CDR1 MGHDK and CDR2 SYGVNS. This CDR3 contains 11 residues. The V and J ends lost 7 bases and 15 bases, in that order; junction bases with no gene match: 8. CDR3 amino acids: CASTPGGRMYF. The CDR3 DNA reads as TGTGCCAGCACCCCGGGGGGGAGGATGTACTTC.

This chain uses TRBV5-1 with TRBJ2-7; 16 bases line up with TRBD2. This CDR3 is built from 16 residues. V shed 3 bases, J shed 3 bases, and the junction held 3 bases outside the gene matches. Germline values: CDR1 SGHRS, CDR2 YFSETQ. CDR3 bases: TGCGCCAGCAGCTCGGGACTAGCGGGAGGGATCTACGAGCAGTACTTC. It is translated as CASSSGLAGGIYEQYF.

The CDR3 nucleotides are TGTGCCAGCAGCCTCGCGACTAGCGGGGTGGATACGCAGTATTTT. Its protein is CASSLATSGVDTQYF. The rearrangement links TRBV5-4 to TRBJ2-3; 11 bases agree with TRBD2. Germline V gene sequence: CDR1 SGHNT, CDR2 YYREEE (reference sequence). The CDR3 has 15 residues. Trimming cost V 4 bases and J 6 bases; bases outside gene matches: 7. The full variable domain, in which reference TRBV5-4 and TRBJ2-3 provide the parts outside the CDR3, is ETGVTQSPTHLIKTRGQQVTLRCSSQSGHNTVSWYQQALGQGPQFIFQYYREEENGRGNFPPRFSGLQFPNYSSELNVNALELDDSALYLCASSLATSGVDTQYFGPGTRLTVL.

V usage is TRBV15 and J usage is TRBJ1-6, with D possibly matching TRBD1 (5 bases). Per the germline V gene, CDR1 is LNHNV and CDR2 is YYDKDF (reference sequence). The CDR3 spans 15 residues. Trimming took 5 bases from V and 10 from J, leaving 18 bases between them. The CDR3 is CATSQIQGTRSPLHF. CDR3 nucleotides: TGTGCCACCAGCCAAATCCAGGGTACGAGGTCACCCCTCCACTTT.

This clone was observed a handful of times. The chain uses TRBV7-8 and TRBJ1-2; D is perhaps TRBD1 (6 bases). Germline loops: CDR1 SGHVS, CDR2 FQNEAQ. The V and J ends lost 3 bases and 4 bases respectively, with 12 bases between them. The CDR3 has 14 amino acids. The CDR3 reads CASSFTDSPYGYTF. The DNA of the CDR3 is TGTGCCAGCAGCTTTACGGACAGTCCCTATGGCTACACCTTC.

The chain uses TRBV9 and TRBJ1-4; no clear D gene. Trimming shortened V by 3 bases and J by 0 bases, and 9 bases separated the two germline ends. The germline V gene has CDR1 SGDLS and CDR2 YYNGEE. The CDR3 runs 15 residues. Written as DNA, the CDR3 is TGTGCCAGCAGCGGACCCGGGACAACTAATGAAAAACTGTTTTTT. Translating it yields CASSGPGTTNEKLFF.

The chain has TRBV5-6 and TRBJ1-4; no clear D. The CDR3 extends over 15 amino acids. The V end was cut by 0 bases, the J end by 2 bases, with 8 bases between. The germline CDR1 and CDR2 sequences are SGHDT and YYEEEE. CDR3 DNA sequence: TGTGCCAGCAGCTTGGCCGTAGAGACTAATGAAAAACTGTTTTTT. Its protein is CASSLAVETNEKLFF.

This clone was seen more than once but under ten times. The genes are TRBV5-4 and TRBJ2-3, with 9 bases lining up with TRBD2. Unmatched junction bases numbered 5, after V lost 0 bases and J lost 9 bases. Per germline, CDR1 SGHNT and CDR2 YYREEE (reference sequence). CDR3 length equals 14 residues. The CDR3 region has the DNA TGTGCCAGCAGCTTGGAGCCTAGCGGGATCACGCAGTATTTT. The encoded protein is CASSLEPSGITQYF.

This clone was counted a few times. V usage is TRBV19 and J usage is TRBJ2-1; a weak D match, TRBD2 (6 bases). The ends were cut back, 5 bases at V and 8 bases at J, with 16 bases in the middle. Germline V CDR1 and CDR2: LNHDA, SQIVND (reference sequence). The CDR3 length is 14 residues. The DNA of the CDR3 is TGTGCCAGTAGTCCCCCGGGAGTGGGCCATGAGCAGTTCTTC. Its protein is CASSPPGVGHEQFF.

The V call is TRBV15, the J call TRBJ2-7, with D possibly being TRBD2 (6 bases). The germline V gene encodes CDR1 LNHNV and CDR2 YYDKDF (reference sequence). This CDR3 has 15 residues. V was trimmed by 0 bases and J by 5 bases, leaving 14 bases between them. Here the CDR3 reads CATSRDPRPGDEQYF. The CDR3 DNA follows: TGTGCCACCAGCAGAGATCCACGTCCGGGGGACGAGCAGTACTTC.

This chain uses TRBV9 with TRBJ2-7; D uncertain. The CDR3 length is 13 residues. The V end lost 0 bases, the J end lost 5 bases, and 9 bases lay between the germline ends. CDR1 is SGDLS and CDR2 is YYNGEE in the germline V gene. The CDR3 region is CASSVGLQDEQYF. The CDR3, as DNA: TGTGCCAGCAGCGTAGGGCTCCAGGACGAGCAGTACTTC.

The chain couples TRBV11-3 to TRBJ2-7; a possible D gene is TRBD1 (5 bases). Germline V gene data show CDR1 as SGHNT and CDR2 as YENEEA. The CDR3 totals 13 residues. Trimming left V 1 base short and J 6 bases short, with 10 bases between. The CDR3 here is CASSLGGQSEQYF. CDR3 nucleotide sequence: TGTGCCAGCAGCTTAGGTGGACAATCCGAGCAGTACTTC. Drawing the rest from reference TRBV11-3 and TRBJ2-7, the complete variable domain is EAGVVQSPRYKIIEKKQPVAFWCNPISGHNTLYWYLQNLGQGPELLIRYENEEAVDDSQLPKDRFSAERLKGVDSTLKIQPAELGDSAVYLCASSLGGQSEQYFGPGTRLTVT.

The rearrangement uses TRBV19 and TRBJ1-2; D gene ambiguous. Germline CDR1 LNHDA, CDR2 SQIVND (reference sequence). V was cut by 3 bases and J by 1 base, with 12 bases left in between. This CDR3 is built from 15 residues. The CDR3 spells CASSIGLGSNYGYTF. For the CDR3, the DNA is TGTGCCAGTAGTATTGGTTTAGGGAGTAACTATGGCTACACCTTC.

The chain links TRBV28 to TRBJ2-2; a weak D match, TRBD1 (6 bases). V lost 3 bases, J lost 0 bases, and 8 bases lay in between. CDR3 length: 15 residues. Germline values: CDR1 MDHEN, CDR2 SYDVKM. This CDR3 is CASSLAGANTGELFF. CDR3 in DNA: TGTGCCAGCAGTTTGGCAGGGGCGAACACCGGGGAGCTGTTTTTT.

This clone has more than one count but fewer than ten. V gene TRBV18 combines with J gene TRBJ2-4, with D possibly TRBD2 on 6 matching bases. Germline V gene sequence: CDR1 KGHSH, CDR2 LQKENI. CDR3 length equals 17 residues. V was trimmed by 4 bases and J by 1 base, leaving 17 bases between them. CDR3 DNA sequence: TGTGCCAGCTCACTAACGACGGAGGGTAGGGCCAAAAACATTCAGTACTTC. It is translated as CASSLTTEGRAKNIQYF.

V gene TRBV6-6 combines with J gene TRBJ2-7; possibly TRBD1 for D (5 bases). From germline, CDR1 is MNHNY and CDR2 SVGAGI (reference sequence). Trimming left V 6 bases short and J 0 bases short, with 12 bases between. The CDR3 length is 14 residues. The CDR3, as DNA: TGTGCCAGCAGGGGGCAGGGTAACTCCTACGAGCAGTACTTC. It encodes CASRGQGNSYEQYF.

This chain connects TRBV5-5 to TRBJ1-5; D possibly corresponds to TRBD1 (5 bases). The V end was cut by 0 bases, the J end by 3 bases, with 7 bases between. Germline CDR1 and CDR2: SGHKS and YYEKEE (reference sequence). The CDR3 length is 14 residues. CDR3 amino acids: CASSLDGHNQPQHF. DNA for the CDR3: TGTGCCAGCAGCTTGGACGGACACAATCAGCCCCAGCATTTT.

V is TRBV19 and J is TRBJ1-2, with 8 bases aligning to TRBD1. Trimming took 4 bases from V and 5 from J; bases not matched to a gene: 6. CDR1 is LNHDA and CDR2 is SQIVND in the germline V gene (reference sequence). CDR3 length equals 14 residues. CDR3 in amino acids: CASSKADREYGYTF. CDR3 sequence (DNA): TGTGCCAGTAGTAAAGCGGACAGGGAATATGGCTACACCTTC.

On this clone: At one end the junction does not follow the germline gene, possibly because of a read error. The chain couples TRBV20-1 to TRBJ2-4; 9 positions match TRBD2. The CDR3 spans 11 residues. Germline CDR1 reads DFQATT; CDR2 reads SNEGSKA (reference sequence). Here the CDR3 DNA reads TGCAGTGCGAACCGGGGACTAGCCTGGTTCTTC. Its translation: CSANRGLAWFF.

In its sample, this clone was seen a few times. The chain uses TRBV6-6 and TRBJ2-7, with D possibly matching TRBD1 (6 bases). Trimming stripped 6 bases from V and 0 bases from J, with 12 bases between. From germline, CDR1 is MNHNY and CDR2 SVGAGI (reference sequence). This CDR3 contains 14 residues. As DNA, the CDR3 is TGTGCCAGCAGCGGCACAGGGAGCTCCTACGAGCAGTACTTC. Its protein is CASSGTGSSYEQYF.

The chain joins TRBV7-6 to TRBJ2-3; 10 nucleotides align to TRBD1. V shed 6 bases, J shed 6 bases, and the junction held 15 bases outside the gene matches. The CDR3 has 17 residues. Germline V gene sequence: CDR1 SGHVS, CDR2 FNYEAQ. The CDR3 bases are TGTGCCAGCAGTAAATCCGTCGGGACAGGGGCGGTGGATACGCAGTATTTT. The encoded protein is CASSKSVGTGAVDTQYF.

The V call is TRBV6-6, the J call TRBJ1-5; 9 bases are a match to TRBD1. From germline, CDR1 is MNHNY and CDR2 SVGAGI (reference sequence). V lost 2 bases and J lost 8; bases outside the gene matches: 7. The CDR3 is made up of 15 amino acids. DNA for the CDR3: TGTGCCAGCAGTTACCAGAACAGGGGGCAGAAGCCCCAGCATTTT. Protein product: CASSYQNRGQKPQHF.

The chain employs TRBV4-3 and TRBJ1-2; TRBD1 matches 7 bases. Trimming cost V 0 bases and J 8 bases; bases outside gene matches: 9. CDR1 is LGHNA, CDR2 YSLEER, per germline. This CDR3 has 15 residues. The CDR3 protein is CASSQEEGASFGYTF. As DNA, the CDR3 is TGCGCCAGCAGCCAAGAAGAGGGGGCCTCCTTCGGCTACACCTTC.

V is TRBV2 and J is TRBJ2-4; TRBD2 matches at 13 bases. CDR3 length: 14 amino acids. V dropped 4 bases and J dropped 8; count of bases not matched to a gene: 2. Germline assignment: CDR1 SNHLY and CDR2 FYNNEI. Here the CDR3 reads CASSGTSGSYIQYF. DNA of the CDR3: TGTGCCAGCAGTGGGACTAGCGGGAGTTACATTCAGTACTTC.

The chain employs TRBV9 and TRBJ2-1, with 13 positions matching TRBD2. CDR1 SGDLS and CDR2 YYNGEE come from the germline V gene. V lost 4 bases and J lost 8; bases outside the gene matches: 12. The CDR3 has 17 amino acids. The CDR3 DNA reads TGTGCCAGCAGCACGCACGCCGGGACTAGCGGGATGGATGAGCAGTTCTTC. The encoded protein is CASSTHAGTSGMDEQFF.